The subject of this entry is one T cell receptor (beta chain). The conserved phenylalanine or tryptophan is not found at the CDR3 terminus, so this likely reflects a read error. Researchers took RNA transcripts and amplified the TCR beta CDR3 regions from them. A set of HTBI primers served as the primers for a first-round RT-PCR of the TCR CDR3. TCRdb independently ran MiXCR on the multiplex PCR reads; one entry per CDR3 protein. The repertoire holds around 60,000 distinct CDR3 sequences, with about 49% as singletons. The CDR3 totals 14 residues. The germline gives CDR1 SGDLS, CDR2 YYNGEE. Losses at the gene ends were 6 bases for V and 7 bases for J; bases not matched to a gene: 11. These data come from a study of T cells in Graves' hyperthyroidism and ophthalmopathy.

Input material: blood. This TCR came from a woman aged 25 to 39 with Graves' ophthalmopathy. The chain uses TRBV9 and TRBJ2-7; 9 bases are a match to TRBD1. CDR3 coding DNA: TGTGCCAGCACCGTCACAGGGGGCAACAATGAGCAGTACTCC. It translates to CASTVTGGNNEQYS.